Listed below are T cell receptor beta chains from one sample, sequenced in a study of T-cell reconstitution after alpha-beta-depleted transplantation in children. A single record per CDR3 protein comes from TCRdb applying MiXCR to the PCR reads. The repertoire holds around 270,000 distinct CDR3 sequences, with around 7.1% as singletons. This material consisted of peripheral blood, taken 360 days after TCRalphabeta/CD19-depleted stem cell transplant. The receptor source for this set is a female patient between 2 and 15 years old who had a stem cell transplant for Fanconi anemia, so the T cells may come from the graft donor. CDR3s leave out the opening cysteine and the closing phenylalanine or tryptophan. Part of the rows lack a size; the others show once, few, many or a class for expanded clones.

J	V	size	CDR3
TRBJ1-6	TRBV10-3	many	AISEHRELSYNSPLH
TRBJ1-1	TRBV19	few	ASSIKITVRHTEAF
TRBJ1-1	TRBV5-1	many	ASSLNAVNTEAF
TRBJ1-1	TRBV7-9	NA	ASSLKGEAF
TRBJ2-2	TRBV10-3	many	AIKAGADTGELF
TRBJ1-2	TRBV7-9	NA	ASRLQGSYGYT
TRBJ2-1	TRBV12-3/TRBV12-4	many	ASSLGRHSSYNEQF
TRBJ2-3	TRBV7-9	many	ASSFDPSRTDTQY
TRBJ2-1	TRBV6-4	many	ASSDGTRDLYEQF
TRBJ2-1	TRBV16	many	ASSQTTVYNEQF
TRBJ1-1	TRBV10-3	many	AISEGISEAF
TRBJ1-2	TRBV24-1	many	ATSDRTVAYGYT
TRBJ2-7	TRBV12-3/TRBV12-4	many	ASSLKRGGLYEQY
TRBJ2-7	TRBV9	many	ASSVGPSYEQY
TRBJ1-1	TRBV7-9	many	ASSFAGDREGWQAF
TRBJ2-2	TRBV12-3/TRBV12-4	many	ASSFGPPNTGELF
TRBJ2-1	TRBV27	many	ASSLLGRLYNEQF
TRBJ2-7	TRBV14	NA	ASSQKPLAGAYEQY
TRBJ2-4	TRBV20-1	many	SAAEPGGNIQY
TRBJ2-3	TRBV10-3	many	AISESNAGKEDTQY
TRBJ2-7	TRBV6-2/TRBV6-3	many	ASDGQGYEQY
TRBJ2-3	TRBV5-1	NA	ASGPIGGPTSTDTQY
TRBJ1-2	TRBV10-3	few	AISESLTEYGYT
TRBJ1-2	TRBV20-1	NA	SASNMKAYGYT
TRBJ2-7	TRBV29-1	many	SVEAGVAGGASSYEQY
TRBJ2-1	TRBV6-1	few	ASAEQGDEQF
TRBJ1-6	TRBV4-3	NA	ASSQEAYMRNSPLH
TRBJ2-1	TRBV5-4	many	ASSLLGSERGRNEQF
TRBJ1-2	TRBV5-6	many	ASSGQGVYGYT
TRBJ2-7	TRBV7-2	many	ASSRTSGFSDEQY
TRBJ1-3	TRBV5-1	many	ASSLGELSSGNTIY
TRBJ2-5	TRBV5-1	few	ASSRGDRAVGETQY
TRBJ1-4	TRBV7-9	NA	ASSLSQSNEKLF
TRBJ2-1	TRBV7-2	many	ASSPVVRRGGNEQF
TRBJ2-1	TRBV5-4	many	ASSKLAGSEQF
TRBJ2-7	TRBV7-9	many	ASSSGTGGSYEQY